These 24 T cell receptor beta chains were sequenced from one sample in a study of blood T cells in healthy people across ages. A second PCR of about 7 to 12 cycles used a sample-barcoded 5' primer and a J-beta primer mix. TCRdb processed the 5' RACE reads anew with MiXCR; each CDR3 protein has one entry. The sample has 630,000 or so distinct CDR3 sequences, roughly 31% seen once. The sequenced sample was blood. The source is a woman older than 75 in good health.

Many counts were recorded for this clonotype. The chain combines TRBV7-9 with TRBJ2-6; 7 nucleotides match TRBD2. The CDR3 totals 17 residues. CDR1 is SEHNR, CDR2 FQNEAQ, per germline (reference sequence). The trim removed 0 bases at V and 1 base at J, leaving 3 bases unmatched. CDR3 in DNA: TGTGCCAGCAGCTTAGCGGTCGGGGGGTCTGGGGCCAACGTCCTGACTTTC. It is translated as CASSLAVGGSGANVLTF.

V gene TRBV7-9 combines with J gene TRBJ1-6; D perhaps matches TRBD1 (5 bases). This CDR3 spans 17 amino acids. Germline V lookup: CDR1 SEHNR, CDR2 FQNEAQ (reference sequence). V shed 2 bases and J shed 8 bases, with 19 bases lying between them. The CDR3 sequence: CASSLQPMGGSHSPLHF. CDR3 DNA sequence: TGTGCCAGCAGCTTACAACCGATGGGGGGTAGTCATTCACCCCTCCACTTT.

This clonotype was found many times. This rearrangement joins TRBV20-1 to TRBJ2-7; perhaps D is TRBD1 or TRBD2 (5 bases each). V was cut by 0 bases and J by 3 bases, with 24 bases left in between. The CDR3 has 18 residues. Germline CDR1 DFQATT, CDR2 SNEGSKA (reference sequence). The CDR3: CSAREGRGSGPRGYEQYF. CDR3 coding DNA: TGCAGTGCTAGAGAAGGGAGAGGGTCAGGGCCCCGGGGCTACGAGCAGTACTTC.

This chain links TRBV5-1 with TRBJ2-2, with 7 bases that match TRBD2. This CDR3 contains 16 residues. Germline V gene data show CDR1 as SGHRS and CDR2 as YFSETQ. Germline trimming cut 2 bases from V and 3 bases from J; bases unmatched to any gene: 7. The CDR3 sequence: CASSLGRTRDTGELFF. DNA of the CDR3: TGCGCCAGCAGCTTAGGAAGGACTAGAGACACCGGGGAGCTGTTTTTT.

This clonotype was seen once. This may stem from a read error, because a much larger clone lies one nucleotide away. The CDR3, as DNA: TGCGCCAGCAGCTTGGCAGATTTCCATGGCTACACCTTC. It translates to CASSLADFHGYTF. This rearrangement joins TRBV5-1 to TRBJ1-2, with D hard to call. Germline CDR1 reads SGHRS; CDR2 reads YFSETQ. The CDR3 contains 13 residues. V lost 0 bases to trimming and J lost 6 bases, with 9 bases between them.

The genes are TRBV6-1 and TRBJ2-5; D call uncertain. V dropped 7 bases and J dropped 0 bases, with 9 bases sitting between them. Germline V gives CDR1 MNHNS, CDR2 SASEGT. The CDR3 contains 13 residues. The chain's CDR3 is CASMKGYQETQYF. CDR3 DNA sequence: TGTGCCAGCATGAAGGGATACCAAGAGACCCAGTACTTC.

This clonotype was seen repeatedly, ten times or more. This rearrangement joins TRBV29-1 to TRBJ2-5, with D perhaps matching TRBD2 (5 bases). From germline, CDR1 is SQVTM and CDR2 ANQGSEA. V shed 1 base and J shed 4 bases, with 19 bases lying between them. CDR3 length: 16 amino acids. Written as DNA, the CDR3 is TGCAGCGTTGAAGGGCGGGCAGACAAGAAGTCAGAGACCCAGTACTTC. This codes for CSVEGRADKKSETQYF.

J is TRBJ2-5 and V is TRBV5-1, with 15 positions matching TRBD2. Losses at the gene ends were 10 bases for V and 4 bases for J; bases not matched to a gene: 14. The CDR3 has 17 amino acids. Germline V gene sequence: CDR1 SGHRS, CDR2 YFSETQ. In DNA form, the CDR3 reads TGCGCCGGTAGCTTGGGGACTAGCGGGGGGCCGGGAGAGACCCAGTACTTC. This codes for CAGSLGTSGGPGETQYF.

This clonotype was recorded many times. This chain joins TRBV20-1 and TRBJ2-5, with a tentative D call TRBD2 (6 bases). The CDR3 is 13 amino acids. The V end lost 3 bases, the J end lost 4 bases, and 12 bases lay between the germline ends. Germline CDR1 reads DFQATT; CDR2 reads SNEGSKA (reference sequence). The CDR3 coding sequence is TGCAGTGCTAGTAGACTAGTTCTAGAGACCCAGTACTTC. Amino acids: CSASRLVLETQYF.

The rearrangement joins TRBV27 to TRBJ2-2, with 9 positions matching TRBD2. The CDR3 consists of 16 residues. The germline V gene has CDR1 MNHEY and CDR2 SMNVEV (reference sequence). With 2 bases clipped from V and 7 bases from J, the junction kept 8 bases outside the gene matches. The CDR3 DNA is TGTGCCAGCAGTTTAGGCGGGGGGGCGTCAGGCGGGGAGCTGTTTTTT. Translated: CASSLGGGASGGELFF.

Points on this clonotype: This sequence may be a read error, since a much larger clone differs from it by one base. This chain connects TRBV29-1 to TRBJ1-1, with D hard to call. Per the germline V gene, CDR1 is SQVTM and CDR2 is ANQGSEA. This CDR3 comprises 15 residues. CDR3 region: CSVRINAERNAEAFF. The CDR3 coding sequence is TGCAGCGTTCGCATCAATGCAGAGCGGAACGCTGAAGCTTTCTTT.

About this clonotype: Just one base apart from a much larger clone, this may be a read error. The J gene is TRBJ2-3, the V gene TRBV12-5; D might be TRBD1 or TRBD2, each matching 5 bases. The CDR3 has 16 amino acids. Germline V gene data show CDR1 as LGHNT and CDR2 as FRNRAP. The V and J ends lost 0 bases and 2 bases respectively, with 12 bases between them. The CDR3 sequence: CASGLVRGAVTDTQYF. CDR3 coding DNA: TGTGCTAGTGGTTTGGTACGAGGGGCAGTCACAGATACGCAGTATTTT.

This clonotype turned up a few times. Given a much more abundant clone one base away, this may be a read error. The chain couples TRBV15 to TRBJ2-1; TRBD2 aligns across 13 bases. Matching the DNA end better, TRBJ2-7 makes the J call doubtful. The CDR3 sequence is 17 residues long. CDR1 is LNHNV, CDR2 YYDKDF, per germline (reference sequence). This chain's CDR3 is CATSRTGLAGLYNEQYF. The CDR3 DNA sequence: TGTGCCACCAGCAGAACGGGACTAGCGGGGCTTTACAATGAGCAGTACTTC.

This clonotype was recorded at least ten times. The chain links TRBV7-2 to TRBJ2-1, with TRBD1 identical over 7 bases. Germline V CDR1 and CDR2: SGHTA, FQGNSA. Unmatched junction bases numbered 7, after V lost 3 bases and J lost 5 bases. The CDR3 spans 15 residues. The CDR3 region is CASSFRQGKNNEQFF. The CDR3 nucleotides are TGTGCCAGCAGCTTTAGACAGGGCAAGAACAATGAGCAGTTCTTC.

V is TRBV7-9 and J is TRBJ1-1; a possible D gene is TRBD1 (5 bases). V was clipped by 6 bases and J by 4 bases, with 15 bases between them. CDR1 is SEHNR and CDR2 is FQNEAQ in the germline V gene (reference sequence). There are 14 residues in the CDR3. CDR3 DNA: TGTGCCAGCAGTTACTCCTCGGGGGGCACTGAAGCTTTCTTT. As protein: CASSYSSGGTEAFF.

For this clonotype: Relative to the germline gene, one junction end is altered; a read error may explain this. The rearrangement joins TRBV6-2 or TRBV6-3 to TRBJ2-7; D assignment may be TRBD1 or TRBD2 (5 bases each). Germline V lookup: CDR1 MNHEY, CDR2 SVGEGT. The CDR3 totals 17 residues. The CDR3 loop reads CASSYLFARDESYGQYF. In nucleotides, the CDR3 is TGTGCCAGCAGTTACCTCTTTGCCCGGGACGAATCCTACGGGCAGTACTTC.

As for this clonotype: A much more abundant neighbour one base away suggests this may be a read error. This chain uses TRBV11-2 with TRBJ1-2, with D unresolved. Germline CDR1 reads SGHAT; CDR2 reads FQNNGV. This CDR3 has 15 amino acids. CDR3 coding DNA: TGTGCCAGCAGCTTAGAGGGCCGACCTAACTGTGGCTACACCTTC. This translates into CASSLEGRPNCGYTF. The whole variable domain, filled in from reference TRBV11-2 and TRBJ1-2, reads EAGVAQSPRYKIIEKRQSVAFWCNPISGHATLYWYQQILGQGPKLLIQFQNNGVVDDSQLPKDRFSAERLKGVDSTLKIQPAKLEDSAVYLCASSLEGRPNCGYTFGSGTRLTVV.

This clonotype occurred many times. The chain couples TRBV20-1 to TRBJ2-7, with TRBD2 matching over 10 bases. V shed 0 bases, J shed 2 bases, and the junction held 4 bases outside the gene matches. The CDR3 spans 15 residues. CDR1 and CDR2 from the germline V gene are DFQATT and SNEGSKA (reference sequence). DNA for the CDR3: TGCAGTGCTAGAGATCGTCTAGCGGGAGCCTACGAGCAGTACTTC. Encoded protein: CSARDRLAGAYEQYF.

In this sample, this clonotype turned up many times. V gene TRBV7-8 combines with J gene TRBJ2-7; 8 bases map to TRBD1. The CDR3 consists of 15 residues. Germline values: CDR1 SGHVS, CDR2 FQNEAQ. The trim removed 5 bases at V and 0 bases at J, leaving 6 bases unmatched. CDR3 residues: CASSIAGTGSYEQYF. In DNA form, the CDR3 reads TGTGCCAGCAGCATCGCCGGGACAGGCTCCTACGAGCAGTACTTC.

In nucleotides, the CDR3 is TGTGCCAGCAGTTACTGGTCGACAGGGGGGGAGACCCAGTTCTTC. Amino acids: CASSYWSTGGETQFF. The chain recombines TRBV6-5 with TRBJ2-1; TRBD1 aligns across 9 bases. This CDR3 has 15 amino acids. Trimming took 1 base from V and 13 from J; bases not matched to a gene: 11. Germline CDR1 reads MNHEY; CDR2 reads SVGAGI.

The CDR3 DNA reads as TGTGCCAGCAGACGCACGGATTATAGCAATCAGCCCCAGCATTTT. Amino acids: CASRRTDYSNQPQHF. The chain employs TRBV2 and TRBJ1-5; unclear D gene. The CDR3 spans 15 residues. From germline, CDR1 is SNHLY and CDR2 FYNNEI. The V end lost 6 bases, the J end lost 0 bases, and 12 bases lay between the germline ends.

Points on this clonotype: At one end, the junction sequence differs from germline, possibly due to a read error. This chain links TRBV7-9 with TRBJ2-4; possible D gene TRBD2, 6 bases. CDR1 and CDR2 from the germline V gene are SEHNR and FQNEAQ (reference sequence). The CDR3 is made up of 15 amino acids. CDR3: CAGSFPREAKNIQYF. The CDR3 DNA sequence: TGTGCCGGCAGCTTCCCTCGGGAGGCCAAAAACATTCAGTACTTC.

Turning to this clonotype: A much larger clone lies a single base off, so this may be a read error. The CDR3 DNA sequence: TGCAGTGCCCAGTCGGGGGGGAAGATCAGTGAGCAGTTCTTC. This gives the protein CSAQSGGKISEQFF. The chain carries TRBV20-1 and TRBJ2-1; 8 positions match TRBD2. Germline values: CDR1 DFQATT, CDR2 SNEGSKA (reference sequence). J was trimmed by 9 bases and V by 6 bases; bases with no gene match: 13. The CDR3 contains 14 residues.

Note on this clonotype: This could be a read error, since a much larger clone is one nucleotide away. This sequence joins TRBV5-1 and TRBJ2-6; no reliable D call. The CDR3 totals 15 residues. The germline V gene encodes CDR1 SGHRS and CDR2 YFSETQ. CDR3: CTSRRLGEGANVLTF. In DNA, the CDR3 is TGCACCAGCAGAAGACTGGGCGAGGGGGCCAACGTCCTGACTTTC.